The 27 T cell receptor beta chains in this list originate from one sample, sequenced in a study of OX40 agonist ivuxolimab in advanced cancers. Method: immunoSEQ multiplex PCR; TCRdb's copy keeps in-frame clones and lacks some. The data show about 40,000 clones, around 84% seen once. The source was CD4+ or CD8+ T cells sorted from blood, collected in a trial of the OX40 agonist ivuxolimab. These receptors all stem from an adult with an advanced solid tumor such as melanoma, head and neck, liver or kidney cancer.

In DNA form, the CDR3 reads TGTGCGGGGAGGGGGCAGGCGACTGAAGCTTTCTTT. Protein: CAGRGQATEAFF. The chain is built from TRBV5-8 and TRBJ1-1, with 7 bases aligning to TRBD1. The germline V gene encodes CDR1 SGHTS and CDR2 YDEGEE. This CDR3 is 12 amino acids long.

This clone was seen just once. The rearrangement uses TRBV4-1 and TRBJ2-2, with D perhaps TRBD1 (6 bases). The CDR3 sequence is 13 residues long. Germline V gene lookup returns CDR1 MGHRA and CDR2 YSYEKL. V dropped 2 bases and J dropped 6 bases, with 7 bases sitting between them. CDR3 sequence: CASSQTGSGELFF. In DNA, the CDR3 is TGCGCCAGCAGCCAAACAGGGTCCGGGGAGCTGTTTTTT.

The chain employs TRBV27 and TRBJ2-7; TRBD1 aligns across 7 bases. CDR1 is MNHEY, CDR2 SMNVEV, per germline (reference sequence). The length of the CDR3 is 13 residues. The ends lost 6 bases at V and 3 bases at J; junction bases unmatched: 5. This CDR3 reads CASSKGANYEQYF. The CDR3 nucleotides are TGTGCCAGCAGCAAGGGGGCGAACTACGAGCAGTACTTC.

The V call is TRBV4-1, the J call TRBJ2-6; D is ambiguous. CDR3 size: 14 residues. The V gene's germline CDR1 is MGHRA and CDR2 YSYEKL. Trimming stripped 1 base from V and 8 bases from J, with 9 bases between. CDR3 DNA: TGCGCCAGCAGCCAAGGGCCTCTTACCAACGTCCTGACTTTC. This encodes CASSQGPLTNVLTF.

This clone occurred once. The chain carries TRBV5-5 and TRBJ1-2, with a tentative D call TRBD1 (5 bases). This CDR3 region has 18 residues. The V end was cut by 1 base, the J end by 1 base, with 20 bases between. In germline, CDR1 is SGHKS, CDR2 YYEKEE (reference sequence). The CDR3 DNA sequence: TGTGCCAGCAGCTTGTCCCTCCGGGCAGGCAGGGATAACTATGGCTACACCTTC. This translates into CASSLSLRAGRDNYGYTF.

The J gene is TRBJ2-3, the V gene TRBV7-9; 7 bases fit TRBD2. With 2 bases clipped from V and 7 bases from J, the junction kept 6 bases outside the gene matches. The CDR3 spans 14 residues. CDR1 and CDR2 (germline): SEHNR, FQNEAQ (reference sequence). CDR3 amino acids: CASSLSGGENTQYF. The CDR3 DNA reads TGTGCCAGCAGCTTATCGGGGGGTGAGAATACGCAGTATTTT.

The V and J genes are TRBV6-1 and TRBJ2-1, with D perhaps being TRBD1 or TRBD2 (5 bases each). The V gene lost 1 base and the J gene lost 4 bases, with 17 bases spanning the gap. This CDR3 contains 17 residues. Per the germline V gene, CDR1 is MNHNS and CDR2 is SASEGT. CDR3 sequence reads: CASSEGLGGRRYNEQFF. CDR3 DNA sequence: TGTGCCAGCAGTGAAGGCCTTGGGGGACGGAGATACAATGAGCAGTTCTTC.

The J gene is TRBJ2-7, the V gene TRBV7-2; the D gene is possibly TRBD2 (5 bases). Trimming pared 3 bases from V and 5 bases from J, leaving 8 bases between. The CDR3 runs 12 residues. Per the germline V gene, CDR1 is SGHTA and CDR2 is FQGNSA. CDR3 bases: TGTGCCAGCAGCTTTCTAGCACACGAGCAGTACGTC. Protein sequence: CASSFLAHEQYV.

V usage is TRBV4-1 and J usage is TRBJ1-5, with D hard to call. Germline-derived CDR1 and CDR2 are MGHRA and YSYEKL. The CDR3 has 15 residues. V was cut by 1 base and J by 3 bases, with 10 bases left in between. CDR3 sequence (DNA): TGCGCCAGCAGCCAAGTGCTGTTGGACAATCAGCCCCAGCATTTT. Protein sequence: CASSQVLLDNQPQHF.

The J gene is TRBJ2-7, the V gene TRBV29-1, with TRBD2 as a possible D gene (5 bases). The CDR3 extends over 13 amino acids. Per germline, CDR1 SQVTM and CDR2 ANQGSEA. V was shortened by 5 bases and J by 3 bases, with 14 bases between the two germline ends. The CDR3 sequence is CSVCGSGDYEQYF. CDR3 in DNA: TGCAGCGTTTGTGGCTCCGGGGACTACGAGCAGTACTTC.

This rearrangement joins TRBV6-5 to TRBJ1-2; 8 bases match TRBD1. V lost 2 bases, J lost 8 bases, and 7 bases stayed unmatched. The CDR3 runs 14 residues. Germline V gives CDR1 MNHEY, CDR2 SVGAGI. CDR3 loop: CASSYGTGSNGYTF. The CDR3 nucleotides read TGTGCCAGCAGTTACGGGACAGGAAGCAACGGCTACACCTTC.

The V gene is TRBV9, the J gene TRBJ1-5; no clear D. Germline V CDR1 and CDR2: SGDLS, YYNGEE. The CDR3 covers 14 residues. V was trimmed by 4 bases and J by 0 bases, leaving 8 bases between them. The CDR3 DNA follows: TGTGCCAGCAGCAGAGGATATAGCAATCAGCCCCAGCATTTT. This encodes CASSRGYSNQPQHF. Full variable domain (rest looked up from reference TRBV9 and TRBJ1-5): DSGVTQTPKHLITATGQRVTLRCSPRSGDLSVYWYQQSLDQGLQFLIQYYNGEERAKGNILERFSAQQFPDLHSELNLSSLELGDSALYFCASSRGYSNQPQHFGDGTRLSIL.

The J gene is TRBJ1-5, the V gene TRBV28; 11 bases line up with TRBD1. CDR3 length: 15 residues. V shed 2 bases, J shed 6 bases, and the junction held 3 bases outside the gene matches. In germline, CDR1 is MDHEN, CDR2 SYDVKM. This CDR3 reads CASSLGTGGSQPQHF. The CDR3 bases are TGTGCCAGCAGTTTAGGGACAGGGGGTAGTCAGCCCCAGCATTTT.

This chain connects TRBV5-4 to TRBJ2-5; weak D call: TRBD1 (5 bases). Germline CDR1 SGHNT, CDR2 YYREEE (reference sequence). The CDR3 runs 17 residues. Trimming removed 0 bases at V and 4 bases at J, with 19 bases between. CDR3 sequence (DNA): TGTGCCAGCAGCTTGGTTGCCCAGGGTAGGGGCCCAGAGACCCAGTACTTC. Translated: CASSLVAQGRGPETQYF.

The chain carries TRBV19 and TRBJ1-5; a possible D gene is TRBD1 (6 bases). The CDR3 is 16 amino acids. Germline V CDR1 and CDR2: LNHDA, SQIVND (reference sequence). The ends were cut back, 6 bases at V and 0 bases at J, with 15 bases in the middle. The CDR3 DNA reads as TGTGCCAGTAGGACTGGGGGGGCCCATAGCAATCAGCCCCAGCATTTT. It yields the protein CASRTGGAHSNQPQHF.

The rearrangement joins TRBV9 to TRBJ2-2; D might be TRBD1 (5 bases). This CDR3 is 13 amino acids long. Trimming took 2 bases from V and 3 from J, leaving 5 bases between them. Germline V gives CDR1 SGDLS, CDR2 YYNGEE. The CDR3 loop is CASSVTDTGELFF. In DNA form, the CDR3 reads TGTGCCAGCAGCGTGACAGACACCGGGGAGCTGTTTTTT.

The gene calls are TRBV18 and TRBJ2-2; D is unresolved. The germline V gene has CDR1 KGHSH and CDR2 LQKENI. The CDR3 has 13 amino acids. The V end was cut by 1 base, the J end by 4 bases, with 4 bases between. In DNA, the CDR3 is TGTGCCAGCTCACCACTACCCACCGGGGAGCTGTTTTTT. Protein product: CASSPLPTGELFF. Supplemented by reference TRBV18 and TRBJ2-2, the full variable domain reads NAGVMQNPRHLVRRRGQEARLRCSPMKGHSHVYWYRQLPEEGLKFMVYLQKENIIDESGMPKERFSAEFPKEGPSILRIQQVVRGDSAAYFCASSPLPTGELFFGEGSRLTVL.

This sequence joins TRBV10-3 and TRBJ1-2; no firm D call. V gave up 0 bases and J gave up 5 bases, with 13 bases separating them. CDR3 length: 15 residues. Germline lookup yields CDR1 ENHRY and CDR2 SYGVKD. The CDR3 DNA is TGTGCCATCAGTGAGTCTGTGGGGAAGAAGTATGGCTACACCTTC. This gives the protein CAISESVGKKYGYTF.

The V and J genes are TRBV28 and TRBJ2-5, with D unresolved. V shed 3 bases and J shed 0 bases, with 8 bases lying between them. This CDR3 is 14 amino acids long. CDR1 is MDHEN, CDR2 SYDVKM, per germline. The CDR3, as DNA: TGTGCCAGCAGTTTTGCCGGGTACCAAGAGACCCAGTACTTC. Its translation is CASSFAGYQETQYF.

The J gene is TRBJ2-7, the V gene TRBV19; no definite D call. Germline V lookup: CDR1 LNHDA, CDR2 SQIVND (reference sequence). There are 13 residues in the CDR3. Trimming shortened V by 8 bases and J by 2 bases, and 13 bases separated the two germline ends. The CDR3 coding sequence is TGTGCCAGTGCGGATTCCCCGACCTACGAGCAGTACTTC. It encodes CASADSPTYEQYF.

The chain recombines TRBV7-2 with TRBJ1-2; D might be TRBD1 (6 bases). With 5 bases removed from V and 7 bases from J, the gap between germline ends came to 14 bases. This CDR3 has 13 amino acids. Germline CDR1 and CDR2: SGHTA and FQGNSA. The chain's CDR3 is CASSLGPGAGYTF. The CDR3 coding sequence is TGTGCCAGCAGCCTAGGACCGGGGGCTGGCTACACCTTC.

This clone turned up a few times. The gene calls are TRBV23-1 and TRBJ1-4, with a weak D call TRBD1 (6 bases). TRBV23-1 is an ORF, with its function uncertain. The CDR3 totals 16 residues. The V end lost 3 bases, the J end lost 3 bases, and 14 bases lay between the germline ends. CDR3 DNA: TGCGCCAGCAGTCATTCTACCGGGACACCTAATGAAAAACTGTTTTTT. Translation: CASSHSTGTPNEKLFF.

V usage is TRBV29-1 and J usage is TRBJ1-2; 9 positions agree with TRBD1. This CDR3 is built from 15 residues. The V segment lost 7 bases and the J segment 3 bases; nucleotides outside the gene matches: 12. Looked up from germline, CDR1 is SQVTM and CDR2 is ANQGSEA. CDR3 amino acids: CSATNPTGGYYGYTF. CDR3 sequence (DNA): TGCAGCGCAACCAATCCGACAGGGGGATACTATGGCTACACCTTC.

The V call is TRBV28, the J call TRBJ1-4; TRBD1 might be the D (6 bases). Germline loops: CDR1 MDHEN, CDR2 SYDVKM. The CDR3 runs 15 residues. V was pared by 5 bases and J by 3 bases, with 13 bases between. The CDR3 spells CASSPRDTANEKLFF. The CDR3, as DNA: TGTGCCAGCAGTCCTAGGGACACAGCTAATGAAAAACTGTTTTTT.

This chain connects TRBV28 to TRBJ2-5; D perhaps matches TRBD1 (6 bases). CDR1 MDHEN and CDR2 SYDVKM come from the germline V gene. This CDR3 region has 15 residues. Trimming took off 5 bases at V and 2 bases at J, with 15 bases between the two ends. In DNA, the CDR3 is TGTGCCAGCAGTCCTCCAGGACAGTTACAAGAGACCCAGTACTTC. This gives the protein CASSPPGQLQETQYF.

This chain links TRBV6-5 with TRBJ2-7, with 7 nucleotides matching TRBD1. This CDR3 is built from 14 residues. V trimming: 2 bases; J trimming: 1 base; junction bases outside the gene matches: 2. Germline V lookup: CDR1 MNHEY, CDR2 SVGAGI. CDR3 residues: CASSYDRVSYEQYF. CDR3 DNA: TGTGCCAGCAGTTACGACAGGGTGTCCTACGAGCAGTACTTC.

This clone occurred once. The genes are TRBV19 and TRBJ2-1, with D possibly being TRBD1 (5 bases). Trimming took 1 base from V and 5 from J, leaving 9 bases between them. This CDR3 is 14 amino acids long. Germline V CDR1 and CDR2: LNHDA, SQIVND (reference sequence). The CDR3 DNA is TGTGCCAGTAGTATAGGCCCAGGGAACAATGAGCAGTTCTTC. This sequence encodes CASSIGPGNNEQFF.